This is a list of T cell receptor beta chains from one sample in a study of cytomegalovirus exposure and HLA in healthy donors. TCRdb keeps only in-frame clones here, not all; method: immunoSEQ multiplex PCR. The data hold roughly 200,000 clones, with under 70% observed a single time. Sequencing was carried out using PBMCs. Source of these receptors: a man in his forties in good health and CMV-seropositive. The conserved cysteine and the conserved F or W are not part of the CDR3 here. Size tells how often a clone was seen (once, few, many) or the class of an expanded clone, and some rows leave it out.

CDR3 length | V gene | clone size | CDR3 protein
16 | TRBV7-8 | NA | ASSFNGRGTATNEKLF
12 | TRBV5-4 | NA | ASSLGPGETEAF
11 | TRBV4-2 | NA | ASSRTINQPQH
12 | TRBV6-5 | NA | ASRPPRQVLGYT
13 | TRBV19 | NA | ASSPRTRGNQPQH
11 | TRBV6-5 | NA | ASNTRGNQPQH
13 | TRBV4-3 | few | ASSLTSGGANEQF
12 | TRBV6-1 | NA | ASKQGLANEKLF
16 | TRBV28 | once | ASSFGPLSGVGNQPQH
14 | TRBV6-6 | few | ATTLGTSGGIDTQY
14 | TRBV4-2 | few | ASSQEGPGRITEAF